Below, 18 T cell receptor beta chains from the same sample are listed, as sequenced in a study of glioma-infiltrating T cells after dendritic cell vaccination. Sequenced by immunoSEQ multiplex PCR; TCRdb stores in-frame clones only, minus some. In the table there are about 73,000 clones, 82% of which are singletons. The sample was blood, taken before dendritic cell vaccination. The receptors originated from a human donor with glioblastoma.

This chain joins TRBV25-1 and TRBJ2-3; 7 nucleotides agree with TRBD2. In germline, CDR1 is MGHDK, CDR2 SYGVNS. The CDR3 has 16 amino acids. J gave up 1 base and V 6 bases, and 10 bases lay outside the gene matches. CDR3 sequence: CASSTGSSGGTDTQYF. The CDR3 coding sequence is TGTGCCAGCAGCACTGGGAGCAGCGGGGGCACAGATACGCAGTATTTT.

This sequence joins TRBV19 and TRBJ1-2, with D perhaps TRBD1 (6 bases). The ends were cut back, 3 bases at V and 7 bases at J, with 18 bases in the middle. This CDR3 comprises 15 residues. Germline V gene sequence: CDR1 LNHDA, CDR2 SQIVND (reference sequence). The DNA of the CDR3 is TGTGCCAGTAGTATGGGGGTAGGACAGTCCGGTGGCTACACCTTC. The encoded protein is CASSMGVGQSGGYTF.

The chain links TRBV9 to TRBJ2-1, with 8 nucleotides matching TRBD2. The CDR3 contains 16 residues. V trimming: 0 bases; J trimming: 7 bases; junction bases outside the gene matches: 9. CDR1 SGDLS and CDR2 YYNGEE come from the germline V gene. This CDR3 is CASSVATGLGMNEQFF. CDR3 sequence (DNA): TGTGCCAGCAGCGTAGCTACGGGACTAGGTATGAATGAGCAGTTCTTC. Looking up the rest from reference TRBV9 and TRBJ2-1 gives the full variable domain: DSGVTQTPKHLITATGQRVTLRCSPRSGDLSVYWYQQSLDQGLQFLIQYYNGEERAKGNILERFSAQQFPDLHSELNLSSLELGDSALYFCASSVATGLGMNEQFFGPGTRLTVL.

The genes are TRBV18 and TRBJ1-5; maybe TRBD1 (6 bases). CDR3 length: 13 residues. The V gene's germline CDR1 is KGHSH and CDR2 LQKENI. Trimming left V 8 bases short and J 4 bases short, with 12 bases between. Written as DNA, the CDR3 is TGTGCCAGCCGAAGAGGACAGAATCAGCCCCAGCATTTT. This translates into CASRRGQNQPQHF.

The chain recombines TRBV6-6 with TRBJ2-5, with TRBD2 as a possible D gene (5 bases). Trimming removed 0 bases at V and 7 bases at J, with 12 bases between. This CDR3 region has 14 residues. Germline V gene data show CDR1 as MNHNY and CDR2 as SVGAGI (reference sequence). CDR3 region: CASSYSSSSGTQYF. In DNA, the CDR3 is TGTGCCAGCAGTTACTCGTCTAGCTCGGGGACCCAGTACTTC.

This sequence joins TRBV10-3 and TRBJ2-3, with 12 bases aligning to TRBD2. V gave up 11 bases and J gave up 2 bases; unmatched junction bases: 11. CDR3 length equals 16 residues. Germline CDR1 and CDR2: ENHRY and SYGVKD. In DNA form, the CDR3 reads TGTGCCGCCTCTAGCGGGGGGGGACATTTCACAGATACGCAGTATTTT. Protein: CAASSGGGHFTDTQYF.

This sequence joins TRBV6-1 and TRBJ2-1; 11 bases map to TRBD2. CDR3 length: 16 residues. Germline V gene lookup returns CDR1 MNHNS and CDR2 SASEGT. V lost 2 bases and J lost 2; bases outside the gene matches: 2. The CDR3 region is CASSEMGLAAYNEQFF. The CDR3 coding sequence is TGTGCCAGCAGTGAAATGGGACTAGCGGCCTACAATGAGCAGTTCTTC.

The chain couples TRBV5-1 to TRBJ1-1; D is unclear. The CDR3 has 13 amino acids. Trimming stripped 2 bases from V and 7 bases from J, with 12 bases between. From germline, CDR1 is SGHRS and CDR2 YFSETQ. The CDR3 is CASSFEGGNEAFF. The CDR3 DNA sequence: TGCGCCAGCAGCTTTGAGGGCGGGAATGAAGCTTTCTTT. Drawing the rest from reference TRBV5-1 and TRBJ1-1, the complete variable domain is KAGVTQTPRYLIKTRGQQVTLSCSPISGHRSVSWYQQTPGQGLQFLFEYFSETQRNKGNFPGRFSGRQFSNSRSEMNVSTLELGDSALYLCASSFEGGNEAFFGQGTRLTVV.

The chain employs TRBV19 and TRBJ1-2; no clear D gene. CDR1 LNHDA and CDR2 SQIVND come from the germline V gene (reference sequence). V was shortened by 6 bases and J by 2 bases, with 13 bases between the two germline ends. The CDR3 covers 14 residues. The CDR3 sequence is CASRALGQNYGYTF. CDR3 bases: TGTGCCAGTAGGGCTTTGGGCCAGAACTATGGCTACACCTTC.

CDR3 region: CASSLSVTGELFF. In nucleotides, the CDR3 is TGTGCCAGCAGCCTTAGCGTTACCGGGGAGCTGTTTTTT. This chain uses TRBV14 with TRBJ2-2, with D perhaps TRBD2 (5 bases). The CDR3 runs 13 residues. The germline gives CDR1 SGHDN, CDR2 FVKESK. The ends were cut back, 4 bases at V and 5 bases at J, with 8 bases in the middle.

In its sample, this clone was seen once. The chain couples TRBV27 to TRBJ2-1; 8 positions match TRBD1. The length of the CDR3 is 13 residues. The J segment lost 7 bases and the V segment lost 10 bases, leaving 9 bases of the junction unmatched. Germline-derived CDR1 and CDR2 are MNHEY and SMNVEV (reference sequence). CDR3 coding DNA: TGTGCCATCCGGGGGACAGGCCGTAATGAGCAGTTCTTC. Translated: CAIRGTGRNEQFF.

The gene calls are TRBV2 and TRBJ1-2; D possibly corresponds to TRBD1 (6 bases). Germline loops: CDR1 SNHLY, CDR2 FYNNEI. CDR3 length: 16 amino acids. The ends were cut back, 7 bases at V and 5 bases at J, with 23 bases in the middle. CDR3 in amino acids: CASKLPGHTFWYGYTF. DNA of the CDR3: TGTGCCAGCAAACTACCGGGACATACCTTTTGGTATGGCTACACCTTC.

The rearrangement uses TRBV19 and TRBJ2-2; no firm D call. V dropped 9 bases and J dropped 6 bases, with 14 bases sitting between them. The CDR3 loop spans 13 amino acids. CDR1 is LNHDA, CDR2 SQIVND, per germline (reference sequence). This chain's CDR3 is CASISSRPGELFF. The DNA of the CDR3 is TGTGCCAGCATTAGTAGCCGTCCCGGGGAGCTGTTTTTT.

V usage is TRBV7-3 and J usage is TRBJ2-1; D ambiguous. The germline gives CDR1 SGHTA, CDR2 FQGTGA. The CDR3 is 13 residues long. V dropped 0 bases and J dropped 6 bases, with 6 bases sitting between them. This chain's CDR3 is CASSLTMANEQFF. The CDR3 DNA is TGTGCCAGCAGCTTAACCATGGCCAATGAGCAGTTCTTC. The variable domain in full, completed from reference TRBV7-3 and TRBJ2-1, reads GAGVSQTPSNKVTEKGKYVELRCDPISGHTALYWYRQSLGQGPEFLIYFQGTGAADDSGLPNDRFFAVRPEGSVSTLKIQRTERGDSAVYLCASSLTMANEQFFGPGTRLTVL.

The CDR3 nucleotides are TGCGCCAGCAGCTTGGAGCCGGGAGGGAGCTCCTACAATGAGCAGTTCTTC. Translating it yields CASSLEPGGSSYNEQFF. This chain connects TRBV5-1 to TRBJ2-1, with TRBD2 matching 8 bases. Looked up from germline, CDR1 is SGHRS and CDR2 is YFSETQ. The CDR3 is made up of 17 amino acids. The V gene end was trimmed by 0 bases and the J gene end by 0 bases; junction bases not matched to a gene: 5.

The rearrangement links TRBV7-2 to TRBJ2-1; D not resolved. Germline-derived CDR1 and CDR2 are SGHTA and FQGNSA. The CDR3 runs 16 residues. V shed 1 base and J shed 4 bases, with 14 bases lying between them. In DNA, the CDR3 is TGTGCCAGCAGCTTAGGGATCGATAGCAGATACAATGAGCAGTTCTTC. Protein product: CASSLGIDSRYNEQFF.

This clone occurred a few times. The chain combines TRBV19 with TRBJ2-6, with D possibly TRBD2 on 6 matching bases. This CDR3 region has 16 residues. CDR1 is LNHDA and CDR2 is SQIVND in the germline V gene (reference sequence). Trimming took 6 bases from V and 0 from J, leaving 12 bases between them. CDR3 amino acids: CASSPGLISGANVLTF. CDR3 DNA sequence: TGTGCCAGTAGCCCGGGACTGATCTCTGGGGCCAACGTCCTGACTTTC.

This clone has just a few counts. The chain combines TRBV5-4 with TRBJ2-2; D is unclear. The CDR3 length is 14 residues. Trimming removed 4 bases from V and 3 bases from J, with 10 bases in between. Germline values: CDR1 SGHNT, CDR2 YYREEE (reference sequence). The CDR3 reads CASSVWQDTGELFF. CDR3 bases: TGTGCCAGCAGCGTTTGGCAGGACACCGGGGAGCTGTTTTTT. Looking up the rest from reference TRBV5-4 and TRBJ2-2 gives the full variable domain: ETGVTQSPTHLIKTRGQQVTLRCSSQSGHNTVSWYQQALGQGPQFIFQYYREEENGRGNFPPRFSGLQFPNYSSELNVNALELDDSALYLCASSVWQDTGELFFGEGSRLTVL.